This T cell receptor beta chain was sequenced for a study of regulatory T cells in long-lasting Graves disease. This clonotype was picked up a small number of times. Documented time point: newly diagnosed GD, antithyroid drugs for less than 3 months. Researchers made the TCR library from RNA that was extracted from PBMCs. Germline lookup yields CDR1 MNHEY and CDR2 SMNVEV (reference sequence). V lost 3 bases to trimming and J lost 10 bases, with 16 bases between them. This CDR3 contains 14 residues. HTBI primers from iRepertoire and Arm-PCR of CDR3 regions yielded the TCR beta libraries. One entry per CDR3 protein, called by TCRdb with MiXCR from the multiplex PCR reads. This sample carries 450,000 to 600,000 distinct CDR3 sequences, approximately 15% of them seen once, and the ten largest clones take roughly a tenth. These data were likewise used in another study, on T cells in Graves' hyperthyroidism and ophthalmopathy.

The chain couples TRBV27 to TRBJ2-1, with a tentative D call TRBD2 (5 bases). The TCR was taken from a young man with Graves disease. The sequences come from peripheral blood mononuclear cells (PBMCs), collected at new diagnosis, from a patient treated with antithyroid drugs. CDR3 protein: CASSFRTGIGEQFF. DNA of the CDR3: TGTGCCAGCAGTTTCCGGACGGGGATTGGGGAGCAGTTCTTC.